The 25 T cell receptor beta chains listed next were all sequenced from one sample in a study of tumor and adjacent non-tumor tissue in lung cancer (dated by TCRdb to the late 2010s). The library was produced with multiplex PCR. The listed sequencing device is Illumina HiSeq 2500. TCRbeta libraries were built by three rounds of nested PCR using primers (Table S4), following protocols modified from ARM-PCR. TCRdb reprocessed the public reads (quality trimming at Q25 with fastp, clone calling with MiXCR) and kept in-frame beta chains. Records with the same CDR3 protein are collapsed into one entry carrying the most frequent genes and DNA. The sample table lists approximately 100,000 distinct CDR3 sequences, less than 75% of them with a count of one. Approximately 18% of the sample rests with the top ten. RNA was extracted from bulk unsorted tissue and checked for quality with a NanoDrop ND-1000 and an Agilent 2100. For the normal lung samples, distant non-tumor tissue was collected more than 3 cm away from the tumor edge.

What was sequenced was distant non-tumor lung tissue. The receptors come from a man aged 30 to 45 with non-small cell lung cancer.

Ten or more counts support this clonotype. The chain links TRBV20-1 to TRBJ1-4; no clear D gene. Germline CDR1 is DFQATT and CDR2 is SNEGSKA (reference sequence). Trimming cost V 4 bases and J 7 bases, with 13 bases left between them. The CDR3 spans 13 residues. This CDR3 is CSATGSWGEKLFF. The DNA for the CDR3 is TGCAGTGCTACAGGTTCTTGGGGTGAAAAACTGTTTTTT.

With regard to this clonotype: The junction departs from germline at one end; a sequencing error may be responsible. The chain couples TRBV12-3 or TRBV12-4 to TRBJ1-5; 10 bases align to TRBD1. This CDR3 has 16 residues. In DNA, the CDR3 is TGTGCCAGCAGTTTTCAGTGGACAGGGGGAAATGAGCCCCTGCATTTT. Translated: CASSFQWTGGNEPLHF.

Comment on this clonotype: In this CDR3 the conserved last residue, phenylalanine or tryptophan, is missing, so a read error is likely. The chain combines TRBV11-3 with TRBJ2-5; a possible D gene is TRBD2 (6 bases). Germline V gives CDR1 SGHNT, CDR2 YENEEA. The CDR3 covers 16 residues. V was cut by 1 base and J by 5 bases, with 17 bases left in between. For the CDR3, the DNA is TGTGCCAGCAGCTTAGGACTACCGGGAGAGGGGGAGACCCAGTACATC. Encoded protein: CASSLGLPGEGETQYI.

Comments on this clonotype: The germline gene is not matched at one end of the junction; a read error may be the cause. The chain uses TRBV4-1 and TRBJ2-1; weak D call: TRBD2 (5 bases). The germline gives CDR1 MGHRA, CDR2 YSYEKL. This CDR3 is 17 amino acids long. The CDR3 spells CASSQAYGEGSHKEQFF. CDR3 coding DNA: TGCGCCAGCAGCCAAGCGTACGGGGAAGGGTCCCACAAAGAGCAGTTCTTC.

About this clonotype itself: The CDR3 carries no conserved terminal phenylalanine or tryptophan, so it likely arises from a read error. J is TRBJ1-6 and V is TRBV11-3, with 8 bases lining up with TRBD1. CDR1 and CDR2 (germline): SGHNT, YENEEA. CDR3 length: 17 residues. The CDR3 bases are TGTGCCAGCAGCCCCCAGGATGACAGGGGTTTTGATTCACTCCTCCACATT. Residues: CASSPQDDRGFDSLLHI.

A note on this clonotype: The limits of the CDR3 on the DNA are not certain, so only TCRdb's listed CDR3 is given. The rearrangement links TRBV4-3 to TRBJ2-3; the table's D call TRBD2 went unverified against the DNA. Germline CDR1 LGHNA, CDR2 YSLEER. The CDR3 has 20 residues if both end residues are counted. The CDR3 here is CASSQDQSGEVGYGTDTQYF.

CDR3 loop: CASSAHPPGERGASPDHNEQFF. The CDR3, as DNA: TGTGCCAGCAGCGCACACCCTCCGGGGGAGCGGGGGGCGTCACCCGATCACAATGAGCAGTTCTTC. The chain joins TRBV7-8 to TRBJ2-1; 9 bases map to TRBD2. The trim removed 5 bases at V and 5 bases at J, leaving 28 bases unmatched. The CDR3 is 22 residues long. Per the germline V gene, CDR1 is SGHVS and CDR2 is FQNEAQ. The variable domain in full, completed from reference TRBV7-8 and TRBJ2-1, reads GAGVSQSPRYKVAKRGQDVALRCDPISGHVSLFWYQQALGQGPEFLTYFQNEAQLDKSGLPSDRFFAERPEGSVSTLKIQRTQQEDSAVYLCASSAHPPGERGASPDHNEQFFGPGTRLTVL.

The chain links TRBV6-5 to TRBJ2-7, with D unresolved. Deletions cut 4 bases from V and 1 base from J, with 14 bases between. This CDR3 has 15 residues. The germline gives CDR1 MNHEY, CDR2 SVGAGI. The CDR3 is CASSLVPGSSYEQYF. The CDR3 bases are TGTGCCAGCAGTTTGGTTCCGGGCAGTTCCTACGAGCAGTACTTC.

This clonotype has a count of ten or more. V and J are TRBV12-3 or TRBV12-4 and TRBJ2-7, with TRBD1 as a possible D gene (6 bases). This CDR3 comprises 11 residues. Trimming removed 10 bases at V and 6 bases at J, with 13 bases between. Here the CDR3 DNA reads TGTGCCACCAGGGGTCGAGGCGAGCAGTACTTC. It yields the protein CATRGRGEQYF.

For this clonotype: A much larger clone sits a single nucleotide away, making a read error possible. This sequence joins TRBV4-1 and TRBJ2-5; D may be TRBD1 (5 bases). The CDR3 contains 15 residues. The germline gives CDR1 MGHRA, CDR2 YSYEKL. CDR3 in DNA: TGCGCCAGGAGCCAATCCGGACACGCCCAAGAGACCCAGTACTTC. Residues: CARSQSGHAQETQYF.

This clonotype was recorded a few times. The junction shows a germline mismatch at one end, possibly a read error. This chain links TRBV11-1 with TRBJ2-7; 9 bases are shared with TRBD2. CDR1 is SGHAT and CDR2 is FQDESV in the germline V gene (reference sequence). CDR3 length equals 16 residues. The CDR3 DNA is TGTACCAGCAGCTTAGATAGTAGCGGGAGTTCCTACGAGCAATACTTC. Residues: CTSSLDSSGSSYEQYF.

This chain links TRBV9 with TRBJ1-6; D gene ambiguous. The V and J ends lost 3 bases and 7 bases respectively, with 5 bases between them. Per the germline V gene, CDR1 is SGDLS and CDR2 is YYNGEE. The CDR3 length is 12 residues. CDR3 in DNA: TGTGCCAGCAGCGCTTTGAATTCACCCCTCCACTTT. Residues: CASSALNSPLHF.

Many counts were recorded for this clonotype. The V and J genes are TRBV5-6 and TRBJ2-2; D is ambiguous. CDR3 size: 14 residues. Germline V gene sequence: CDR1 SGHDT, CDR2 YYEEEE. The V gene lost 3 bases and the J gene lost 4 bases, with 10 bases spanning the gap. CDR3: CASSSLPGTGELFF. In nucleotides, the CDR3 is TGTGCCAGCAGCTCGCTTCCGGGCACCGGGGAGCTGTTTTTT.

The chain couples TRBV29-1 to TRBJ2-7; D is unresolved. Germline V lookup: CDR1 SQVTM, CDR2 ANQGSEA. The CDR3 spans 13 residues. Trimming removed 4 bases at V and 6 bases at J, with 16 bases between. The CDR3 reads CSVGYSAWREQYF. For the CDR3, the DNA is TGCAGCGTTGGTTATTCGGCGTGGCGCGAGCAGTACTTC.

This clonotype was seen a few times. This chain uses TRBV6-1 with TRBJ2-7, with TRBD1 matching over 8 bases. CDR3 length: 16 residues. The ends lost 5 bases at V and 2 bases at J; junction bases unmatched: 11. CDR1 is MNHNS, CDR2 SASEGT, per germline. Here the CDR3 reads CASSSEPGQVTYEQYF. In nucleotides, the CDR3 is TGTGCCAGCAGTTCCGAACCGGGACAGGTAACCTACGAGCAGTACTTC.

This clonotype was found once. A much larger clone lies a single base off, so this may be a read error. The J gene is TRBJ2-5, the V gene TRBV12-3 or TRBV12-4; D unclear. The length of the CDR3 is 14 residues. Trimming removed 2 bases from V and 2 bases from J, with 9 bases in between. The CDR3 nucleotides are TGTGCCAGCAGTTTACTGGCTAGGCAAGAGACCCAGTACTTC. Its protein product is CASSLLARQETQYF.

In its sample, this clonotype was seen a few times. Given a much more abundant clone one base away, this may be a read error. The V and J genes are TRBV6-6 and TRBJ2-1; 7 bases map to TRBD2. CDR1 is MNHNY, CDR2 SVGAGI, per germline (reference sequence). CDR3 size: 14 residues. V shed 7 bases, J shed 5 bases, and the junction held 8 bases outside the gene matches. The CDR3 region is CASNQAGRDNEQFF. CDR3 DNA sequence: TGTGCCAGCAACCAAGCGGGAAGGGACAATGAGCAGTTCTTC.

This clonotype was observed at least ten times. This chain uses TRBV4-3 with TRBJ1-2; a weak D match, TRBD1 (6 bases). V was clipped by 1 base and J by 5 bases, with 17 bases between them. The CDR3 spans 16 residues. The germline V gene encodes CDR1 LGHNA and CDR2 YSLEER. The DNA for the CDR3 is TGCGCCAGCAGCCAAGGAAGGTTTTGGACAGAATATGGCTACACCTTC. It translates to CASSQGRFWTEYGYTF.

With respect to this clonotype: A read error is possible here, since a much larger clone lies one base away. V gene TRBV24-1 combines with J gene TRBJ2-3; D tentatively fits TRBD1 or TRBD2 (5 bases each). With 2 bases removed from V and 7 bases from J, the gap between germline ends came to 18 bases. The CDR3 has 16 amino acids. Germline-derived CDR1 and CDR2 are KGHDR and SFDVKD. The CDR3 nucleotides read TGTGCCACCAGTGATTCGACAGAGGAGGCCGCATATACGCAGTATTTT. Its protein product is CATSDSTEEAAYTQYF.

This clonotype was counted at least ten times. The chain employs TRBV29-1 and TRBJ2-4; D gene uncertain. The CDR3 loop spans 16 amino acids. The germline V gene encodes CDR1 SQVTM and CDR2 ANQGSEA. Trimming removed 4 bases from V and 2 bases from J, with 18 bases in between. CDR3 residues: CSVGAQTGGTKNIQYF. In nucleotides, the CDR3 is TGCAGCGTTGGGGCACAAACGGGCGGAACCAAAAACATTCAGTACTTC.

The gene calls are TRBV11-2 and TRBJ2-1; 12 bases agree with TRBD2. The ends lost 5 bases at V and 9 bases at J; junction bases unmatched: 8. The germline V gene has CDR1 SGHAT and CDR2 FQNNGV. The CDR3 loop spans 15 amino acids. CDR3 sequence: CASSPSGGVFGEQFF. The CDR3 nucleotides are TGTGCCAGCAGCCCTAGCGGGGGGGTTTTCGGTGAGCAGTTCTTC.

Regarding this clonotype: A read error may produce the germline difference seen at one junction end. The chain is built from TRBV29-1 and TRBJ2-5, with a tentative D call TRBD2 (5 bases). Germline V gene sequence: CDR1 SQVTM, CDR2 ANQGSEA. The CDR3 extends over 15 amino acids. The CDR3 region is CSVEGVRGKAETQYF. Written as DNA, the CDR3 is TGCAGCGTTGAAGGGGTCCGAGGGAAAGCGGAGACCCAGTATTTC.

With respect to this clonotype: This clone may be a read error of a much larger clone one base away. The V and J genes are TRBV12-3 or TRBV12-4 and TRBJ2-7; D perhaps matches TRBD1 (5 bases). The CDR3 runs 13 residues. V shed 5 bases and J shed 5 bases, with 13 bases lying between them. Here the CDR3 reads CASSTHTGNEQYF. In nucleotides, the CDR3 is TGTGCCAGCAGTACTCACACAGGAAACGAGCAGTACTTC.

Of note for this clonotype: One end of the junction is discordant with germline, which a read error may explain. The chain is built from TRBV11-2 and TRBJ2-2, with a possible D match to TRBD2 (6 bases). The CDR3 consists of 15 residues. Germline V gene data show CDR1 as SGHAT and CDR2 as FQNNGV. In DNA form, the CDR3 reads TGTGCCAGCAGCTTGGAGGGCAGGGTCACCGGGGGGCTGTTTTTT. Translation gives CASSLEGRVTGGLFF.

A single count supports this clonotype. This CDR3 fails to terminate in the conserved phenylalanine or tryptophan, so it likely reflects a read error. It is unclear where the CDR3 begins or ends on the DNA, so no DNA is shown, and the CDR3 is as TCRdb lists it. The chain is built from TRBV12-3 or TRBV12-4 and TRBJ1-4; TRBD1, the table's D call, was not compared with the DNA. The length of the CDR3 is 14 amino acids, counting both ends. CDR3 sequence: CASNRDSFNEELLL.